This T cell receptor beta chain was recovered during a study of shared clonotypes between healthy human individuals (dated by TCRdb to 2018 to 2020). As for the study more broadly: Two women and a few men aged 18 to 49 years were included in the cohort. Blood TCR repertoires of a handful of healthy adults were deeply sequenced to estimate repertoire size and the extent of clonotype sharing between individuals. Each donor's leukapheresis produced roughly between about 0.8 and 8.9 billion PBMCs. To increase sequencing depth and limit assay-specific biases, different laboratories used diverse techniques to prepare libraries and sequence TCR repertoires. For each donor, CD4 naive and CD4 memory were each run on three plates, CD8 naive on two plates, and CD8 memory on one plate. Here is what the overall study found, with its caveats: Sampling was restricted to blood, and TCR repertoires in tissues likely differ from the TCR repertoires found in blood. Incomplete sequencing was indicated by rarefaction of sorted-subset datasets, despite the large sequencing depth. Pairwise subsampling led to the expectation that sequencing depth would affect the degree of clonotype sharing among donors. Across a few donors, roughly 5.1% of naive CD4, approximately 3.5% of naive CD8, 2.3% of memory CD4, and roughly 0.41% of memory CD8 clonotypes were shared. Naive subsets generally had larger estimated clonotype richness than memory subsets did. The genetic and exposure-history diversity represented was limited by the small number of donors. Higher generation probabilities were observed for clonotypes shared by all four sorted-subset donors than for non-shared clonotypes.

CDR1 LNHNV and CDR2 YYDKDF were looked up in the germline V gene (reference sequence). The CDR3 goes from the cysteine to the phenylalanine over 14 residues. The kept DNA is CDR3 alone, 42 bases in frame from the first base. Using the deep immunoSEQ assay, multiplex PCR amplified TCR CDR3 regions from genomic DNA. Extracted genomic DNA from each cell subset was spread evenly across all wells of several immunoSEQ 96-well plates, with each plate serving as a replicate. For sorted subsets, each replicate PCR was loaded with 200 ng genomic DNA, equivalent to 30,000 or so T cell genomes. The purified libraries were quantified using a Qubit 3.0 fluorometer, sized with a Bioanalyzer 2100, and then quantified again using the KAPA Library Quantification kit. Every immunoSEQ 96-well plate was sequenced on a dedicated single-read 150-cycle Illumina NextSeq 550 flow cell. Regarding the original processing steps: Because the immunoSEQ output included only junctional sequences and no quality scores, the filtering could not be the same as the filtering used for full-length reads. Sequences were annotated with PyIR, a Python wrapper for IgBLAST v1.9, and V/J genes and CDR3 were assigned using IMGT germline references. Reads were filtered out if the reads had weak V/J assignments (E-value above 1e-6), no CDR3, stop codons, out-of-frame junctions, or ambiguous translated residues. V3J clonotypes were defined by identical inferred V gene, J gene, and CDR3 amino acid sequence. Percentage overlap between repertoires was computed as shared unique clonotypes divided by the size of the smaller repertoire. Three approaches were used to assess repertoire richness: RTK rarefaction, the Chao1 estimator, and Recon v2.1 estimates of unobserved clonotypes. Generation probabilities were computed with OLGA for all TCRbeta clonotypes obtained by the gDNA method from several donors. Entries here come from immuneACCESS through TCRdb and include only in-frame sequences with V and J called. Some clones fail to appear in such tables; in the studies checked, an unresolved V gene covers under half of the shortfall, and the cause of the remainder is unknown. The V and J calls and clone size were taken over from that table, and D and trimming were inferred from the DNA. The sample table contains 550,000 to 850,000 clones; only one count was recorded for about 74% of them. The ten largest clones capture under 2% of the sample.

Donors were healthy HIV-negative adults with no recently reported acute infections or vaccinations. Every donor was a Caucasian adult living in Nashville, Tennessee, USA. CD4+ T cells were enriched through magnetic negative selection, after which naive cells were positively selected on CD45RA and the remaining negative fraction served as the memory subset. Blood was collected by leukapheresis, and PBMCs were isolated by Ficoll-Histopaque density gradient centrifugation and then cryopreserved in liquid nitrogen vapor phase. Purity and quantity of every magnetically sorted T cell population were checked by analytical flow cytometry. Genomic DNA was isolated from each sorted fraction and quantified by UV absorbance on a Nanodrop 2000c. About this clone itself: There is no known antigen for this receptor. This clone may be a read error of a much larger clone one base away.

The origin of this receptor is a woman in her 30s in good health. Sequencing was done on a sample of memory CD4+ T cells sorted from blood. The sample's cell subset or site, from its label and the paper: CD45RA-negative fraction. The rearrangement combines TRBV15 with TRBJ1-4, with the D gene too uncertain to name. The nucleotide sequence is TGTGTCACCAGCAGAGATCGTGGGGTCGAAAAACTGTTTTTT. This codes for CVTSRDRGVEKLFF.